This T cell receptor (beta chain) was retrieved from a study of T cells in Graves' hyperthyroidism and ophthalmopathy (dated by TCRdb to about 2019). Background on the whole study: Peripheral blood was collected at initial diagnosis, before any treatment. To identify distinguishing TCR V-J signatures, a discovery cohort of around 98 patients was used, comprising 40 to 45 with Graves' ophthalmopathy and around 57 with stable Graves' hyperthyroidism. According to the paper, TCR Vbeta CDR3 sequencing was carried out on approximately 140 peripheral blood samples, which came from approximately 41 ophthalmopathy, approximately 72 hyperthyroidism and about 17 progressor patients. An independent validation cohort of fewer than 20 hyperthyroidism patients and 15 or so patients who later progressed to ophthalmopathy tested prospective prediction of ophthalmopathy. Once sampling was done, hyperthyroidism patients were given methimazole at a starting dose of 30 mg daily, whereas ophthalmopathy patients were given high-dose intravenous methylprednisolone. For training and testing, the 100 or so patients in the discovery cohort were randomly divided in a 7:3 ratio. In several Graves' hyperthyroidism patients, the study also compared T-cell repertoires from thyroid tissue with T-cell repertoires from blood. Broad study findings and their caveats: Sample size was not statistically predetermined, and investigators were not blinded to group allocation. In validation, progression to ophthalmopathy was predicted by the model with roughly 71% sensitivity and 72% to 85% specificity, a median of approximately 6.5 months before onset. Most expanded thyroid clonotypes (frequency above 0.001) were also detected in blood, suggesting blood repertoires may reflect thyroid immune responses. Ophthalmopathy was separated from stable hyperthyroidism by a 13 V-J signature model, with 85% to 90% sensitivity and about 81% specificity obtained in cross-validation and 80%/75% obtained in testing.

V lost 7 bases and J lost 0 bases, and the count of bases not matched to a germline gene is 10. The CDR3 covers 17 residues, taking in both the cysteine and the phenylalanine. Only CDR3 DNA is held: 51 bases, read in frame from base 1. A remark on this clonotype: Its antigen is not yet known. One base away there is no much larger clone; base qualities are not given.

Ophthalmopathy patients had moderately to severely active disease, Clinical Activity Score of at least 3, NOSPECS grade of at least 4, and duration under 3 months. Any patient with an uncontrolled infection, another autoimmune disease, pregnancy or lactation was excluded. Clinical symptoms, serum thyroxine and TRAb, thyroid ultrasound, and orbital computed tomography formed the basis for the diagnoses. Ficoll-Paque density gradient centrifugation was used to isolate PBMCs from around 9.1 ml of fresh peripheral blood. Trizol reagent was used to extract total RNA, and RNA quality was then checked on an Agilent 2100 Bioanalyzer. The TCR beta CDR3 regions were amplified from the RNA transcripts. The first round of RT-PCR for the TCR CDR3 was performed with the HTBI primer set and the Qiagen OneStep RT-PCR kit. Libraries were constructed in a second round of multiplex PCR, after which size selection and purification were carried out. The libraries were sequenced on an Illumina HiSeq2000 using paired-end 100 bp reads. Concerning the study's data processing: Raw data were processed with SOAPnuke, discarding reads with adapters, uncalled bases, mean Phred below 15, or no exact constant-primer or identifier match. COPE v1.2.5 was used to merge the high-quality paired reads, and each unique nucleotide sequence was defined as a clonotype. Clonotypes were aligned to IMGT TRBV, TRBD and TRBJ reference segments using MiTCR v1.1. Analysis was restricted to V-J combinations with a frequency above 0.0001, which covered approximately 99% of repertoires. A TCS score was defined as the ratio between F50 (clonal expansion) and ExV (chaos), using BLOSUM62-based TCRdist between CDR3 peptides within each V-J. Welch's t-statistics and random forest reduced roughly 500 V-J features to roughly 13, which were used in a naive Bayes classifier (R e1071). The Morisita-Horn index was used to measure how similar the thyroid and blood repertoires were. TCRdb reanalyzed the raw reads on its own, using fastp at Q25 for trimming and MiXCR for clone calling, and kept in-frame beta chains. Rows are unified per CDR3 protein, each entry keeping the most common DNA and genes. For this entry, the V and J calls and clone size follow TCRdb and not the study's own pipeline. The sample table holds around 610,000 distinct CDR3 sequences, of which roughly 14% were seen once. The ten largest account for 3.5% to 4.5% of the sample.

The receptor's source is a woman in her forties with Graves' ophthalmopathy. This receptor chain uses TRBV12-3 or TRBV12-4 and TRBJ2-5, with 11 bases aligning to TRBD1. The sequenced material came from blood. Read as DNA, the sequence is TGTGCCAGCACTTATTCCGGGACAGGGGGTTACCAAGAGACCCAGTACTTC. This gives the protein CASTYSGTGGYQETQYF.